This T cell receptor beta chain originates from a study of blood T cell repertoires in COVID-19. TCRdb keeps only in-frame clones here, not all; method: immunoSEQ multiplex PCR. The sample has 150,000 or so clones, roughly 76% seen once. J was trimmed by 3 bases and V by 4 bases; bases with no gene match: 7. Per germline, CDR1 SGDLS and CDR2 YYNGEE. This CDR3 comprises 15 residues. The TCR was taken from a human donor with acute or convalescent COVID-19. The donor label of this sample is uncertain. This rearrangement joins TRBV9 to TRBJ1-5; 7 bases map to TRBD1. The sequenced sample consisted of peripheral blood. The chain's CDR3 is CASSRTGTVNQPQHF. CDR3 in DNA: TGTGCCAGCAGCCGGACCGGGACAGTCAATCAGCCCCAGCATTTT.